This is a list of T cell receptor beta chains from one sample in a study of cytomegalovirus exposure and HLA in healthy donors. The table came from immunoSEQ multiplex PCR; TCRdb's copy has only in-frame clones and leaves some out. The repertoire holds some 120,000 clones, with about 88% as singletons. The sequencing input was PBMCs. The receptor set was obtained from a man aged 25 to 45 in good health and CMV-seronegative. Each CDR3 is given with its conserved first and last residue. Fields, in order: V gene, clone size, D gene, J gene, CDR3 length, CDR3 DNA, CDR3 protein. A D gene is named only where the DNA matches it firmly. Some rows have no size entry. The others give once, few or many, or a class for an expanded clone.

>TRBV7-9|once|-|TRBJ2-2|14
TGTGCCAGCAGCTTAGAACTCGACAGGGGGGAGCTGTTTTTT
CASSLELDRGELFF
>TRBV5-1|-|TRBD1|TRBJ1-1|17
TGCGCCAGCAGCGTCCAGCCGGGACAGGGGGCTGACACTGAAGCTTTCTTT
CASSVQPGQGADTEAFF
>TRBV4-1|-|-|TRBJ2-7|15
TGCGCCAGCAGCCAAGACGTTGGAGACGGCTACGAGCAGTACTTC
CASSQDVGDGYEQYF
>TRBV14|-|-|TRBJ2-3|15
TGTGCCAGCAGCCTGGAATACAGGTTCGGAGATACGCAGTATTTT
CASSLEYRFGDTQYF
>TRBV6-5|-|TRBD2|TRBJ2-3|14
TGTGCCAGCAGTAAAGCGGGAGCTGGAGATACGCAGTATTTT
CASSKAGAGDTQYF
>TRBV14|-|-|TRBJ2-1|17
TGTGCCAGCAGCCAAGATCCTCGTCGCTGGGCTCGGGGGGAGCAGTTCTTC
CASSQDPRRWARGEQFF
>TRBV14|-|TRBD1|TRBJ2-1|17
TGTGCCAGCAGCCAAGACCAGACAGGGTATGGTTACAATGAGCAGTTCTTC
CASSQDQTGYGYNEQFF
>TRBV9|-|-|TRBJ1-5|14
TGTGCCAGCAGCCCCGCAGGGGGCAATCAGCCCCAGCATTTT
CASSPAGGNQPQHF
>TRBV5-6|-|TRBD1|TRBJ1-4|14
TGTGCCAGCAGCTACGGGACAGGGGGGGAAAAACTGTTTTTT
CASSYGTGGEKLFF
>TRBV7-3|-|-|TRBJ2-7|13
TGTGCCAGCAGCACCTCTCCCGCGGGGGAGCAGTACTTC
CASSTSPAGEQYF
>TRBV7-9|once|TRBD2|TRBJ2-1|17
TGTGCCAGCAGCTTAGATTTAGGACTAGCGGGAGCTGGCGAGCAGTTCTTC
CASSLDLGLAGAGEQFF